This TCR beta chain is drawn from a study of blood T cell repertoires in COVID-19. Whole-study context: The analysed material was cDNA or gDNA that came from T cells, B-cell-depleted T cells, or PBMCs.

The table came from immunoSEQ multiplex PCR; TCRdb's copy has only in-frame clones and leaves some out. Among 300,000 to 400,000 clones listed, roughly 85% were seen once. The germline V and J ends were trimmed by 6 bases and 0 bases, with 11 bases remaining between them. CDR1 is MNHEY and CDR2 is SVGAGI in the germline V gene. The CDR3 consists of 14 residues. The TCR was taken from a human donor in a cohort sampled during active COVID-19. The chain is built from TRBV6-5 and TRBJ2-5; tentatively, D is TRBD1 (6 bases). Sequencing input: peripheral blood. The CDR3 DNA is TGTGCCAGCAGCCTAACAGGGAACCAAGAGACCCAGTACTTC. Protein sequence: CASSLTGNQETQYF.